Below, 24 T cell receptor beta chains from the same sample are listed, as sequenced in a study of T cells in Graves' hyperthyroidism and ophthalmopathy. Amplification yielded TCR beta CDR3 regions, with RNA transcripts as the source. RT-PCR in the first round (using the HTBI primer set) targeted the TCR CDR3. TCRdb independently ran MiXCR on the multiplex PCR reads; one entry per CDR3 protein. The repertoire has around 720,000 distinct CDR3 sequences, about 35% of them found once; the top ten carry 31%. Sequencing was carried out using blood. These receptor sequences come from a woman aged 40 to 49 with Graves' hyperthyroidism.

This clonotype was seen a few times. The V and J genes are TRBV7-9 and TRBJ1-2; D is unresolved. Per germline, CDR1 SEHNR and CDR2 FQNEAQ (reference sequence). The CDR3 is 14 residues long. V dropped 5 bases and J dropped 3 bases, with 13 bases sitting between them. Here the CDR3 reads CASSQFQSYYGYTF. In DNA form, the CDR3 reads TGTGCCAGCAGCCAATTTCAGAGTTACTATGGCTACACCTTC.

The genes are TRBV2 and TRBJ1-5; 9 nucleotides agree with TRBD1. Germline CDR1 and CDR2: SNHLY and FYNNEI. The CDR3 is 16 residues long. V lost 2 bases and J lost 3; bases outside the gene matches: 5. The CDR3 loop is CASSERGQGFNQPQHF. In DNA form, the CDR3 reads TGTGCCAGCAGTGAAAGAGGACAGGGGTTCAATCAGCCCCAGCATTTT.

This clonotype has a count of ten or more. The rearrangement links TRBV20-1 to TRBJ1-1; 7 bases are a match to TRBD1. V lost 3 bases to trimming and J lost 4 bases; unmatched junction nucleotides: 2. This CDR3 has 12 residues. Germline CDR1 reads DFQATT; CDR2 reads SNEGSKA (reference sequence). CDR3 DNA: TGCAGTGCTAGCGACAGGGCCACTGAAGCTTTCTTT. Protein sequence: CSASDRATEAFF.

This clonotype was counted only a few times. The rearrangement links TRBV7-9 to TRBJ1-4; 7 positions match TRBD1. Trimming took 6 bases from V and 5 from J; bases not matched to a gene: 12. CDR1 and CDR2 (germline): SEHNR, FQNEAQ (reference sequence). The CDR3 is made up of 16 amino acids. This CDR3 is CASSPGTAASNEKLFF. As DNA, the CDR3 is TGTGCCAGCAGTCCCGGGACAGCGGCCTCGAATGAAAAACTGTTTTTT.

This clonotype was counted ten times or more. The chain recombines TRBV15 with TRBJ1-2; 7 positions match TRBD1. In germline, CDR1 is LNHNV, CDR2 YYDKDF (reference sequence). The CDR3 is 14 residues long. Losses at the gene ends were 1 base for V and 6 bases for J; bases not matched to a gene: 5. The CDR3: CATSRVDRVDGYTF. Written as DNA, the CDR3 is TGTGCCACCAGCAGAGTTGACAGGGTTGATGGCTACACCTTC. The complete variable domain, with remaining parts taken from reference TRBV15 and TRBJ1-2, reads DAMVIQNPRYQVTQFGKPVTLSCSQTLNHNVMYWYQQKSSQAPKLLFHYYDKDFNNEADTPDNFQSRRPNTSFCFLDIRSPGLGDTAMYLCATSRVDRVDGYTFGSGTRLTVV.

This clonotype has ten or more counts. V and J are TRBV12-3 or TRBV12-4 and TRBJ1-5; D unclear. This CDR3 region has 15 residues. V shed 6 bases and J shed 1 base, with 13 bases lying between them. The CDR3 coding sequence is TGTGCCAGCAGCAAACAGAGATTGAGCAATCAGCCCCAGCATTTT. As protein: CASSKQRLSNQPQHF.

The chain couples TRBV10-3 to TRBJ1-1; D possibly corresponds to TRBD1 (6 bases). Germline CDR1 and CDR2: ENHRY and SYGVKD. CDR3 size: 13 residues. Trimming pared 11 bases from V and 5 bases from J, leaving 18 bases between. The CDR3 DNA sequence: TGTGCCTCGACAGGTACAGTCAATACTGAAGCTTTCTTT. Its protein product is CASTGTVNTEAFF.

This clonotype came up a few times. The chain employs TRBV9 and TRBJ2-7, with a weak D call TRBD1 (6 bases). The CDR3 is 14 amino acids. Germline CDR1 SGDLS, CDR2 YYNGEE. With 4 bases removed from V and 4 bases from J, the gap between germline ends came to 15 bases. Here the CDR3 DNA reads TGTGCCAGCAGCCTCCGGGACACGGATTACGAGCAGTACTTC. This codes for CASSLRDTDYEQYF.

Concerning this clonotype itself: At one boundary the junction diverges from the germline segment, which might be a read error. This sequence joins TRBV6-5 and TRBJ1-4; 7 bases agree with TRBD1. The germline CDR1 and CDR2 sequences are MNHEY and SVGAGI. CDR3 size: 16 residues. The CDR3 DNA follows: TGTGCCATCAGTTACTCGAGGGGGCGAACTAATGAAAAACTGTTTTTT. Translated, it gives CAISYSRGRTNEKLFF.

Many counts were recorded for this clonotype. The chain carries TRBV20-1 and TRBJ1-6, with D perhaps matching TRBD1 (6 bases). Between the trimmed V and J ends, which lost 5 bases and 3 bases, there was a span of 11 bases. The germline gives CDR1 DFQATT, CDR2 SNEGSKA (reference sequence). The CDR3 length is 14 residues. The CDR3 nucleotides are TGCAGTGCTTTTTCGGACAGCTATAATTCACCCCTCCACTTT. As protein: CSAFSDSYNSPLHF.

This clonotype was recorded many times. This chain's CDR3 is CASSLDTGAGGYTF. The CDR3 bases are TGTGCCAGCAGCTTAGATACAGGGGCTGGTGGCTACACCTTC. The chain combines TRBV7-9 with TRBJ1-2, with 7 bases that match TRBD1. Germline V gene sequence: CDR1 SEHNR, CDR2 FQNEAQ (reference sequence). The CDR3 length is 14 residues. The V gene end was trimmed by 1 base and the J gene end by 7 bases; junction bases not matched to a gene: 6.

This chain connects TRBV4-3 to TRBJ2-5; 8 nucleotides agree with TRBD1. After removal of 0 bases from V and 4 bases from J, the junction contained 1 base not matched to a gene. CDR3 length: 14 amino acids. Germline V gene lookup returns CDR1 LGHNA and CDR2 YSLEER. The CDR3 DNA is TGCGCCAGCAGCCAAGATGGGACAGGAGAGACCCAGTACTTC. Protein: CASSQDGTGETQYF.

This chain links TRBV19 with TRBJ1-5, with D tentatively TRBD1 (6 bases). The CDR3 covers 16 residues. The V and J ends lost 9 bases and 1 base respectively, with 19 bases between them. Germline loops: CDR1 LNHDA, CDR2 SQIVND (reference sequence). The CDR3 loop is CASSYWAGVSNQPQHF. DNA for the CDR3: TGTGCCAGCAGTTACTGGGCAGGGGTAAGCAATCAGCCCCAGCATTTT.

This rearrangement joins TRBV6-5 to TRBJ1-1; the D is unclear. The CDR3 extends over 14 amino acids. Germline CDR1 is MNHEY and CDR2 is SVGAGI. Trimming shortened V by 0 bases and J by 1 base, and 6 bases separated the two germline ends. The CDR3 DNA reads TGTGCCAGCAGTTACTCGGCAAGGAACACTGAAGCTTTCTTT. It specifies CASSYSARNTEAFF.

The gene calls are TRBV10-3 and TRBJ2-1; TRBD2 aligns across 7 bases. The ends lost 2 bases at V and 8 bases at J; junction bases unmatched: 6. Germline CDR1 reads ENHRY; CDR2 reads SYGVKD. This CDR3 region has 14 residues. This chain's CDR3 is CAISELAAGHEQFF. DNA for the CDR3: TGTGCCATCAGTGAGCTAGCGGCTGGTCATGAGCAGTTCTTC.

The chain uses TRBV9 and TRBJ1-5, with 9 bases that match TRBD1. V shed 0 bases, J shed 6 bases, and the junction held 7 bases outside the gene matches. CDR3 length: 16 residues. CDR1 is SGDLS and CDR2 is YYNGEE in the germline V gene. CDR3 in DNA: TGTGCCAGCAGCGTAGGGCAGGACAGGGGCTTTCAGCCCCAGCATTTT. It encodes CASSVGQDRGFQPQHF.

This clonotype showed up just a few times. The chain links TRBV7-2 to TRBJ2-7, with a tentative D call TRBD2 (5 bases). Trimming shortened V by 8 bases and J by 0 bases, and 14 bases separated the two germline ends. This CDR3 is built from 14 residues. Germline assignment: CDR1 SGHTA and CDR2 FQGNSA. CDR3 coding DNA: TGTGCCAGCTCACACTCGGGGAGCTCCTACGAGCAGTACTTC. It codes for CASSHSGSSYEQYF.

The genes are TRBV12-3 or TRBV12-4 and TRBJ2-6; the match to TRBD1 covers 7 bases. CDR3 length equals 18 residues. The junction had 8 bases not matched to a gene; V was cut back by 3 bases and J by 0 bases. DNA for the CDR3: TGTGCCAGCAGTTTTATCCCGGGACAGAGCTCTGGGGCCAACGTCCTGACTTTC. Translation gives CASSFIPGQSSGANVLTF.

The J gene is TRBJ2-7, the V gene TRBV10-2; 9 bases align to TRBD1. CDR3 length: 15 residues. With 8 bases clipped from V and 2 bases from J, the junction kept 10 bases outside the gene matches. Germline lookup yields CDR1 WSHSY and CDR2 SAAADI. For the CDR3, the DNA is TGCGCCAGCCTCTGGCGGGACAGGGCCCCCTACGAGCAGTACTTC. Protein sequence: CASLWRDRAPYEQYF.

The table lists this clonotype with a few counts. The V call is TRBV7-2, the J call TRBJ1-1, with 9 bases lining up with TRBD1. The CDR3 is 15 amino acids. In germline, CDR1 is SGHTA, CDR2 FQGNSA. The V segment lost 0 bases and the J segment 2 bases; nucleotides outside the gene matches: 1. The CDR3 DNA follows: TGTGCCAGCAGCTTAGCCACAGGGGGCAACACTGAAGCTTTCTTT. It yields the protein CASSLATGGNTEAFF.

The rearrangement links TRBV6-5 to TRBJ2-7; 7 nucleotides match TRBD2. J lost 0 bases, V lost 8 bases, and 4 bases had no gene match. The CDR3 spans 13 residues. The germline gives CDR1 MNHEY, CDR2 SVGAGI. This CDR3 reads CASARGGSYEQYF. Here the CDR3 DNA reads TGTGCCAGCGCCCGCGGGGGCTCCTACGAGCAGTACTTC.

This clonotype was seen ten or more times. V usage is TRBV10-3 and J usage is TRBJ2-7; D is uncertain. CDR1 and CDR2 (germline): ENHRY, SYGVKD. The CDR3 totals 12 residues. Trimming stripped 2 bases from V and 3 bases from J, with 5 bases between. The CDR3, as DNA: TGTGCCATCAGTGAGGCCAACTACGAGCAGTACTTC. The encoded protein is CAISEANYEQYF.

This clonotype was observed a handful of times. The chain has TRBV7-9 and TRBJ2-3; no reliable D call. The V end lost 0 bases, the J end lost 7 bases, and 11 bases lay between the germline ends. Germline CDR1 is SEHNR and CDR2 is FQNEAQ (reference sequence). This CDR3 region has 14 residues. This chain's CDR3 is CASSLASLDYTQYF. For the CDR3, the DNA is TGTGCCAGCAGCTTAGCGTCTCTTGACTATACGCAGTATTTT. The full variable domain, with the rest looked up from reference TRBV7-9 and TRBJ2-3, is DTGVSQNPRHKITKRGQNVTFRCDPISEHNRLYWYRQTLGQGPEFLTYFQNEAQLEKSRLLSDRFSAERPKGSFSTLEIQRTEQGDSAMYLCASSLASLDYTQYFGPGTRLTVL.

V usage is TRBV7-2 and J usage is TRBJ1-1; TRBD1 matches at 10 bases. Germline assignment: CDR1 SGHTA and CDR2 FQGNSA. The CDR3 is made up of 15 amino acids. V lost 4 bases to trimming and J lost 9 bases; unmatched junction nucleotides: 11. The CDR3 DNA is TGTGCCAGCAGCTACCGGGGACAGGGGCTGTCTAAAGCTTTCTTT. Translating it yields CASSYRGQGLSKAFF.